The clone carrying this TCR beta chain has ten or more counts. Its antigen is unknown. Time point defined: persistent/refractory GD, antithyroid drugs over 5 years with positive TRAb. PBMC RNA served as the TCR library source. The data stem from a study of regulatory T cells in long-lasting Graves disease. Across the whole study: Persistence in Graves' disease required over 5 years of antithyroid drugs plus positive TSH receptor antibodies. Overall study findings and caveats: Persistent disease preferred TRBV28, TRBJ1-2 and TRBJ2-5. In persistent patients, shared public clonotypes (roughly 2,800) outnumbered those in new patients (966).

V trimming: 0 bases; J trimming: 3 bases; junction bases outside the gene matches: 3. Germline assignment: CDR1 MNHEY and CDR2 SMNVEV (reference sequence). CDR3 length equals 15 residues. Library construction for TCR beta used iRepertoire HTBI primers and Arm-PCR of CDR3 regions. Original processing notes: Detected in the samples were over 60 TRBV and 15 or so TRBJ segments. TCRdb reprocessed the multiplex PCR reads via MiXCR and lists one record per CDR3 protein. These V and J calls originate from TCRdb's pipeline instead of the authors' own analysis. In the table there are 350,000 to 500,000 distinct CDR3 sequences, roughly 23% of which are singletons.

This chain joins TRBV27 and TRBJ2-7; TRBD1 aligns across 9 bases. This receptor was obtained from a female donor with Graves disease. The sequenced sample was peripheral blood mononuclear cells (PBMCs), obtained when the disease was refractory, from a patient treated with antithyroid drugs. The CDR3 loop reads CASSLSRTGVYEQYF. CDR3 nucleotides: TGTGCCAGCAGTTTATCGAGGACAGGGGTCTACGAGCAGTACTTC.